These 14 T cell receptor beta chains came from one sample sequenced in a study of identical twins. From the 5' RACE reads, TCRdb called clonotypes with MiXCR, one entry per CDR3 protein. Here the sample spans around 1.7 million distinct CDR3 sequences, more than 30% being singletons. The material sequenced was cord blood. These receptors were collected from a newborn girl in good health.

Notes on this clonotype: A much more abundant neighbour one base away suggests this may be a read error. The gene calls are TRBV7-2 and TRBJ2-3; 7 nucleotides line up with TRBD1. Germline CDR1 reads SGHTA; CDR2 reads FQGNSA. This CDR3 contains 14 residues. The CDR3 spells CASSLAYGTDMQYF. For the CDR3, the DNA is TGTGCCAGCAGCTTAGCATATGGGACAGATATGCAGTATTTT.

The chain employs TRBV24-1 and TRBJ2-5; 7 positions match TRBD2. The junction had 2 bases not matched to a gene; V was cut back by 1 base and J by 1 base. Per germline, CDR1 KGHDR and CDR2 SFDVKD. The CDR3 contains 15 residues. The DNA for the CDR3 is TGTGCCACCAGTGATTTCGCGGGAGTCCAAGAGACCCAGTACTTC. It is translated as CATSDFAGVQETQYF.

The chain joins TRBV6-5 to TRBJ2-3; 10 bases are shared with TRBD1. The length of the CDR3 is 13 residues. The junction had 5 bases not matched to a gene; V was cut back by 8 bases and J by 6 bases. The germline gives CDR1 MNHEY, CDR2 SVGAGI. The CDR3 nucleotides read TGTGCCAGCGGGGACAGGGGTGGGGATACGCAGTATTTT. It translates to CASGDRGGDTQYF.

J is TRBJ2-7 and V is TRBV5-1, with D possibly matching TRBD1 (5 bases). The CDR3 extends over 14 amino acids. Germline CDR1 SGHRS, CDR2 YFSETQ. V dropped 0 bases and J dropped 0 bases, with 7 bases sitting between them. CDR3 coding DNA: TGCGCCAGCAGCTTGGCGGACACCTCCTACGAGCAGTACTTC. Protein: CASSLADTSYEQYF.

In its sample, this clonotype was seen a few times. V usage is TRBV6-6 and J usage is TRBJ2-7; a possible D gene is TRBD1 (5 bases). The V gene lost 6 bases and the J gene lost 3 bases, with 12 bases spanning the gap. The CDR3 spans 13 residues. Germline-derived CDR1 and CDR2 are MNHNY and SVGAGI (reference sequence). Here the CDR3 DNA reads TGTGCCAGCAGGTCGACAGAGCTCTACGAGCAGTACTTC. Protein product: CASRSTELYEQYF.

The V call is TRBV27, the J call TRBJ2-1; no definite D call. Germline V gives CDR1 MNHEY, CDR2 SMNVEV (reference sequence). CDR3 length: 13 residues. V lost 3 bases and J 9 bases, leaving 12 bases between the germline ends. The CDR3 DNA reads TGTGCCAGCAGTTTTGGGTCGGTAGGTGAGCAGTTCTTC. Translation gives CASSFGSVGEQFF.

This clonotype was detected a few times. The rearrangement joins TRBV28 to TRBJ2-7; a weak D match, TRBD1 (6 bases). Trimming took off 3 bases at V and 0 bases at J, with 9 bases between the two ends. CDR3 length: 14 amino acids. Germline loops: CDR1 MDHEN, CDR2 SYDVKM. CDR3 amino acids: CASSLDSFSYEQYF. In DNA, the CDR3 is TGTGCCAGCAGTTTGGACAGTTTCTCCTACGAGCAGTACTTC.

The V call is TRBV6-1, the J call TRBJ2-1, with D possibly matching TRBD1 (7 bases). Germline V lookup: CDR1 MNHNS, CDR2 SASEGT. Deletions cut 4 bases from V and 6 bases from J, with 16 bases between. CDR3 length: 15 amino acids. CDR3: CASSARQGGGNEQFF. CDR3 coding DNA: TGTGCCAGCAGTGCCCGACAGGGAGGTGGCAATGAGCAGTTCTTC.

This clonotype was seen a handful of times. This chain links TRBV4-2 with TRBJ2-2; tentative D call: TRBD2 (5 bases). V was clipped by 2 bases and J by 4 bases, with 8 bases between them. CDR3 length: 14 residues. The V gene's germline CDR1 is LGHNA and CDR2 YNFKEQ. The CDR3 coding sequence is TGTGCCAGCAGCCAAATCGGAGGCACCGGGGAGCTGTTTTTT. Translated: CASSQIGGTGELFF.

The rearrangement uses TRBV14 and TRBJ2-4, with TRBD2 identical over 8 bases. The J call may be wrong; the DNA end is better matched by TRBJ2-7. CDR3 length: 16 amino acids. Germline CDR1 and CDR2: SGHDN and FVKESK. The CDR3 DNA follows: TGTGCCAGCAGCCAAGGTCTCCTAGCGGGTCCCTACGAGCAGTACTTC. The encoded protein is CASSQGLLAGPYEQYF.

V gene TRBV11-3 combines with J gene TRBJ2-1; D may be TRBD2 (5 bases). The CDR3 extends over 13 amino acids. V was trimmed by 5 bases and J by 9 bases, leaving 14 bases between them. Germline assignment: CDR1 SGHNT and CDR2 YENEEA. This CDR3 is CASSPRLGGEQFF. CDR3 DNA: TGTGCCAGCAGCCCCCGCCTTGGAGGTGAGCAGTTCTTC.

The V and J genes are TRBV18 and TRBJ1-2; perhaps TRBD1 as D (5 bases). The germline V gene has CDR1 KGHSH and CDR2 LQKENI. Trimming removed 8 bases at V and 6 bases at J, with 22 bases between. The CDR3 contains 15 residues. The CDR3 bases are TGTGCCAGCGCGGGACCGAGAAGGGAAAAAAATGGCTACACCTTC. Amino acids: CASAGPRREKNGYTF. Supplemented by reference TRBV18 and TRBJ1-2, the full variable domain reads NAGVMQNPRHLVRRRGQEARLRCSPMKGHSHVYWYRQLPEEGLKFMVYLQKENIIDESGMPKERFSAEFPKEGPSILRIQQVVRGDSAAYFCASAGPRREKNGYTFGSGTRLTVV.

This clonotype has only a few counts. Relative to the germline gene, one junction end is altered; a read error may explain this. The chain uses TRBV7-7 and TRBJ2-1, with 13 bases aligning to TRBD2. The germline gives CDR1 SSHAT, CDR2 FNYEAQ (reference sequence). The CDR3 extends over 17 amino acids. CDR3 bases: TGTGCTAGCAGCTTAGCGTGGGGACTAGCGGGGAACAATGAGCAGTTCTTC. This codes for CASSLAWGLAGNNEQFF.

CDR3 sequence (DNA): TGCAGTGCTAGCAGGCAGCTGAACACTGAAGCTTTCTTT. Encoded protein: CSASRQLNTEAFF. The chain employs TRBV20-1 and TRBJ1-1; no firm D call. V dropped 3 bases and J dropped 0 bases, with 8 bases sitting between them. The CDR3 contains 13 residues. In germline, CDR1 is DFQATT, CDR2 SNEGSKA (reference sequence).